A selection of T cell receptor beta chains follows, all from one sample in a study of PD-1 blockade in classical Hodgkin lymphoma. Profiled with immunoSEQ multiplex PCR; TCRdb holds only in-frame clones, not every one. The repertoire includes fewer than 50,000 clones, almost 90% of them detected once, and roughly a tenth sits in the top ten. The sequenced sample was peripheral blood mononuclear cells (PBMCs), obtained at baseline. These receptor sequences come from a human donor with classical Hodgkin lymphoma. Both conserved end residues are part of each CDR3. Each record gives: V gene, J gene, D gene, clone size, CDR3 protein, CDR3 DNA. A D gene is named only where the DNA matches it firmly. Clone size appears in some rows only: once, few, many, or a class for an expanded clone.

v_gene: TRBV7-2
j_gene: TRBJ1-4
d_gene: TRBD1
abundance: .
CDR3aa: CASSLGQGVPNEKLFF
CDR3nt: TGTGCCAGCAGCTTAGGACAGGGGGTACCTAATGAAAAACTGTTTTTT

v_gene: TRBV25-1
j_gene: TRBJ1-1
d_gene: TRBD1
abundance: .
CDR3aa: CASSKEDRGNTEAFF
CDR3nt: TGTGCCAGCAGTAAGGAAGACAGGGGGAACACTGAAGCTTTCTTT

v_gene: TRBV5-1
j_gene: TRBJ1-1
d_gene: .
abundance: few
CDR3aa: CASSLDGGRGTEAFF
CDR3nt: TGCGCCAGCAGCTTGGATGGCGGCCGGGGAACTGAAGCTTTCTTT

v_gene: TRBV6-1
j_gene: TRBJ2-7
d_gene: .
abundance: once
CDR3aa: CASSEVPDNSYEQYF
CDR3nt: TGTGCCAGCAGTGAAGTCCCGGACAATTCCTACGAGCAGTACTTC

v_gene: TRBV7-4
j_gene: TRBJ1-3
d_gene: TRBD1
abundance: .
CDR3aa: CASSVHPPPGQGASGLPNTIYF
CDR3nt: TGTGCCAGCAGCGTCCATCCTCCCCCGGGACAGGGGGCCTCTGGGCTTCCAAACACCATATATTTT

v_gene: TRBV5-1
j_gene: TRBJ1-3
d_gene: .
abundance: .
CDR3aa: CASSFAKGNERFIYSGNTIYF
CDR3nt: TGCGCCAGCAGCTTTGCAAAAGGGAACGAACGATTTATCTACTCTGGAAACACCATATATTTT

v_gene: TRBV7-2
j_gene: TRBJ2-5
d_gene: TRBD2
abundance: .
CDR3aa: CASSSHSGGEETQYF
CDR3nt: TGTGCCAGCAGCTCCCATAGCGGGGGAGAAGAGACCCAGTACTTC

v_gene: TRBV5-1
j_gene: TRBJ1-2
d_gene: TRBD1
abundance: .
CDR3aa: CASSPIPPGTADRDYGYTF
CDR3nt: TGCGCCAGCAGCCCAATCCCCCCCGGGACAGCCGATAGAGATTATGGCTACACCTTC

v_gene: TRBV18
j_gene: TRBJ2-3
d_gene: TRBD2
abundance: .
CDR3aa: CASSLLGGGTDTQYF
CDR3nt: TGTGCCAGCTCACTCCTGGGAGGGGGCACAGATACGCAGTATTTT

v_gene: TRBV28
j_gene: TRBJ2-7
d_gene: .
abundance: .
CDR3aa: CASRRGSYEQYF
CDR3nt: TGTGCCAGCAGAAGGGGTTCCTACGAGCAGTACTTC

v_gene: TRBV5-1
j_gene: TRBJ2-5
d_gene: TRBD2
abundance: .
CDR3aa: CASSGPGGPGETQYF
CDR3nt: TGCGCCAGCAGTGGCCCGGGAGGGCCGGGGGAGACCCAGTACTTC

v_gene: TRBV27
j_gene: TRBJ2-7
d_gene: TRBD1
abundance: .
CDR3aa: CASSLQGAYEQYF
CDR3nt: TGTGCCAGCAGTTTACAGGGGGCCTACGAGCAGTACTTC

v_gene: TRBV28
j_gene: TRBJ2-7
d_gene: TRBD1
abundance: .
CDR3aa: CASSFPPGQGSYEQYF
CDR3nt: TGTGCCAGCAGTTTCCCTCCGGGACAGGGCTCCTACGAGCAGTACTTC

v_gene: TRBV5-1
j_gene: TRBJ2-3
d_gene: .
abundance: .
CDR3aa: CASSLAPSGTDTQYF
CDR3nt: TGCGCCAGCAGCTTGGCCCCTAGCGGCACAGATACGCAGTATTTT

v_gene: TRBV28
j_gene: TRBJ2-6
d_gene: .
abundance: .
CDR3aa: CASSFFRGLSSGANVLTF
CDR3nt: TGTGCCAGCAGTTTCTTTCGGGGGCTTTCTTCAGGGGCCAACGTCCTGACTTTC

v_gene: TRBV5-5
j_gene: TRBJ1-2
d_gene: .
abundance: .
CDR3aa: CASTRKTYGYTF
CDR3nt: TGTGCCAGCACGCGAAAGACCTATGGCTACACCTTC

v_gene: TRBV28
j_gene: TRBJ2-1
d_gene: TRBD2
abundance: .
CDR3aa: CASRPGLADNEQFF
CDR3nt: TGTGCCAGCAGGCCTGGACTAGCGGACAATGAGCAGTTCTTC

v_gene: TRBV2
j_gene: TRBJ2-2
d_gene: .
abundance: .
CDR3aa: CASSPTNANTGELFF
CDR3nt: TGTGCCAGCAGTCCTACTAACGCGAACACCGGGGAGCTGTTTTTT

v_gene: TRBV6-1
j_gene: TRBJ1-5
d_gene: .
abundance: .
CDR3aa: CASSEGAPGQPQHF
CDR3nt: TGTGCCAGCAGTGAAGGCGCCCCCGGTCAGCCCCAGCATTTT

v_gene: TRBV2
j_gene: TRBJ2-3
d_gene: .
abundance: once
CDR3aa: CASSEQGDTQYF
CDR3nt: TGTGCCAGCAGTGAACAGGGGGATACGCAGTATTTT

v_gene: TRBV10-3
j_gene: TRBJ2-3
d_gene: .
abundance: .
CDR3aa: CAIAQDGTDTQYF
CDR3nt: TGTGCCATCGCCCAAGACGGCACAGATACGCAGTATTTT

v_gene: TRBV6-1
j_gene: TRBJ1-5
d_gene: .
abundance: .
CDR3aa: CASSERGGAAGQPQHF
CDR3nt: TGTGCCAGCAGTGAACGGGGGGGGGCTGCTGGTCAGCCCCAGCATTTT

v_gene: TRBV7-9
j_gene: TRBJ2-1
d_gene: .
abundance: .
CDR3aa: CASSLGEEQFF
CDR3nt: TGTGCCAGCAGCTTGGGGGAGGAGCAGTTCTTC

v_gene: TRBV15
j_gene: TRBJ2-7
d_gene: TRBD2
abundance: .
CDR3aa: CATGSGSGYEQYF
CDR3nt: TGTGCCACCGGGAGCGGGAGCGGCTACGAGCAGTACTTC

v_gene: TRBV9
j_gene: TRBJ2-1
d_gene: .
abundance: .
CDR3aa: CASSVGVGDEQFF
CDR3nt: TGTGCCAGCAGCGTAGGGGTCGGGGATGAGCAGTTCTTC

v_gene: TRBV4-3
j_gene: TRBJ1-1
d_gene: .
abundance: .
CDR3aa: CASSQDRWGSKAFF
CDR3nt: TGCGCCAGCAGCCAAGATCGGTGGGGCTCTAAAGCTTTCTTT

v_gene: TRBV28
j_gene: TRBJ2-2
d_gene: .
abundance: .
CDR3aa: CASSLWGSIKNTGELFF
CDR3nt: TGTGCCAGCAGTTTATGGGGCAGTATAAAGAACACCGGGGAGCTGTTTTTT

v_gene: TRBV11-2
j_gene: TRBJ2-5
d_gene: .
abundance: .
CDR3aa: CASSFHRLETQYF
CDR3nt: TGTGCCAGCAGCTTTCACCGTCTAGAGACCCAGTACTTC

v_gene: TRBV5-1
j_gene: TRBJ1-1
d_gene: TRBD1
abundance: .
CDR3aa: CASSFRGSTEAFF
CDR3nt: TGCGCCAGCAGCTTCAGGGGGTCCACTGAAGCTTTCTTT

v_gene: TRBV7-2
j_gene: TRBJ2-5
d_gene: .
abundance: .
CDR3aa: CASSLGLGKTQYF
CDR3nt: TGTGCCAGCAGCTTAGGCCTAGGGAAGACCCAGTACTTC

v_gene: TRBV9
j_gene: TRBJ1-4
d_gene: .
abundance: .
CDR3aa: CASSVARENEKLFF
CDR3nt: TGTGCCAGCAGCGTAGCTCGAGAAAATGAAAAACTGTTTTTT

v_gene: TRBV5-1
j_gene: TRBJ1-1
d_gene: .
abundance: .
CDR3aa: CASSLEVNTEAFF
CDR3nt: TGCGCCAGCAGCTTGGAGGTGAACACTGAAGCTTTCTTT

v_gene: TRBV19
j_gene: TRBJ1-2
d_gene: TRBD1
abundance: .
CDR3aa: CASSMEGGSGYTF
CDR3nt: TGTGCCAGTAGTATGGAAGGGGGCTCTGGCTACACCTTC

v_gene: TRBV5-1
j_gene: TRBJ2-7
d_gene: .
abundance: .
CDR3aa: CASSLVTGTSYEQYF
CDR3nt: TGCGCCAGCAGCTTGGTCACAGGGACCTCCTACGAGCAGTACTTC

v_gene: TRBV29-1
j_gene: TRBJ2-1
d_gene: .
abundance: .
CDR3aa: CSVGGSKGRPYNEQFF
CDR3nt: TGCAGCGTTGGGGGGTCGAAAGGGAGGCCCTACAATGAGCAGTTCTTC

v_gene: TRBV5-1
j_gene: TRBJ2-2
d_gene: .
abundance: .
CDR3aa: CASSLPPTGNTGELFF
CDR3nt: TGCGCCAGCAGCTTGCCCCCGACAGGGAACACCGGGGAGCTGTTTTTT

v_gene: TRBV5-1
j_gene: TRBJ2-2
d_gene: .
abundance: .
CDR3aa: CASSLVVNAGELFF
CDR3nt: TGCGCCAGCAGCTTGGTTGTCAACGCCGGGGAGCTGTTTTTT

v_gene: TRBV6-5
j_gene: TRBJ2-3
d_gene: .
abundance: .
CDR3aa: CASSSRSDTQYF
CDR3nt: TGTGCCAGCAGCTCCCGCTCAGATACGCAGTATTTT

v_gene: TRBV5-1
j_gene: TRBJ1-2
d_gene: TRBD1
abundance: .
CDR3aa: CASSPGQDYGYTF
CDR3nt: TGCGCCAGCAGCCCGGGACAGGACTATGGCTACACCTTC

v_gene: TRBV7-6
j_gene: TRBJ2-5
d_gene: TRBD2
abundance: .
CDR3aa: CASSKYSGGGETQYF
CDR3nt: TGTGCCAGCAGCAAGTATAGCGGGGGCGGGGAGACCCAGTACTTC

v_gene: TRBV9
j_gene: TRBJ2-3
d_gene: .
abundance: .
CDR3aa: CASSVIGDTQYF
CDR3nt: TGTGCCAGCAGCGTAATCGGGGATACGCAGTATTTT

v_gene: TRBV6-5
j_gene: TRBJ2-2
d_gene: .
abundance: .
CDR3aa: CASSYFSPPGELFF
CDR3nt: TGTGCCAGCAGTTACTTCTCTCCTCCGGGGGAGCTGTTTTTT

v_gene: TRBV15
j_gene: TRBJ2-7
d_gene: TRBD2
abundance: .
CDR3aa: CATSRDLAGAPEQYF
CDR3nt: TGTGCCACCAGCAGAGATTTGGCGGGAGCTCCCGAGCAGTACTTC

v_gene: TRBV27
j_gene: TRBJ2-1
d_gene: .
abundance: .
CDR3aa: CASSLVGPSAHNEQFF
CDR3nt: TGTGCCAGCAGTTTAGTGGGCCCTAGCGCCCACAATGAGCAGTTCTTC

v_gene: TRBV5-4
j_gene: TRBJ1-3
d_gene: .
abundance: .
CDR3aa: CASSPTTAGSGNTIYF
CDR3nt: TGTGCCAGCAGCCCAACGACTGCCGGCTCTGGAAACACCATATATTTT

v_gene: TRBV27
j_gene: TRBJ1-5
d_gene: .
abundance: few
CDR3aa: CASSPSVAVSGKDQPQHF
CDR3nt: TGTGCCAGCAGTCCTAGTGTCGCGGTTTCAGGGAAGGATCAGCCCCAGCATTTT

v_gene: TRBV7-8
j_gene: TRBJ1-6
d_gene: .
abundance: .
CDR3aa: CASSLDGAGALSPLHF
CDR3nt: TGTGCCAGCAGCTTAGACGGGGCAGGGGCCCTCTCACCCCTCCACTTT

v_gene: TRBV12-1
j_gene: TRBJ2-5
d_gene: .
abundance: .
CDR3aa: CASSLRLAAGKWQETQYF
CDR3nt: TGTGCCAGCAGCTTGAGACTCGCGGCTGGGAAATGGCAAGAGACCCAGTACTTC

v_gene: TRBV19
j_gene: TRBJ2-7
d_gene: TRBD2
abundance: .
CDR3aa: CASSILSSSGIYEQYF
CDR3nt: TGTGCCAGTAGTATACTATCGTCTAGCGGGATCTACGAGCAGTACTTC

v_gene: TRBV5-4
j_gene: TRBJ2-7
d_gene: TRBD1
abundance: .
CDR3aa: CASSWLRQGSYEQYF
CDR3nt: TGTGCCAGCAGCTGGCTAAGACAGGGATCCTACGAGCAGTACTTC

v_gene: TRBV5-1
j_gene: TRBJ2-1
d_gene: .
abundance: .
CDR3aa: CASSLDSPSGEQFF
CDR3nt: TGCGCCAGCAGCTTGGATAGTCCGAGCGGTGAGCAGTTCTTC

v_gene: TRBV6-5
j_gene: TRBJ1-2
d_gene: .
abundance: .
CDR3aa: CASSSRRGYGYTF
CDR3nt: TGTGCCAGCAGTTCCCGAAGGGGCTATGGCTACACCTTC

v_gene: TRBV29-1
j_gene: TRBJ2-2
d_gene: .
abundance: .
CDR3aa: CSVVSPDTGELFF
CDR3nt: TGCAGCGTTGTCTCGCCCGACACCGGGGAGCTGTTTTTT